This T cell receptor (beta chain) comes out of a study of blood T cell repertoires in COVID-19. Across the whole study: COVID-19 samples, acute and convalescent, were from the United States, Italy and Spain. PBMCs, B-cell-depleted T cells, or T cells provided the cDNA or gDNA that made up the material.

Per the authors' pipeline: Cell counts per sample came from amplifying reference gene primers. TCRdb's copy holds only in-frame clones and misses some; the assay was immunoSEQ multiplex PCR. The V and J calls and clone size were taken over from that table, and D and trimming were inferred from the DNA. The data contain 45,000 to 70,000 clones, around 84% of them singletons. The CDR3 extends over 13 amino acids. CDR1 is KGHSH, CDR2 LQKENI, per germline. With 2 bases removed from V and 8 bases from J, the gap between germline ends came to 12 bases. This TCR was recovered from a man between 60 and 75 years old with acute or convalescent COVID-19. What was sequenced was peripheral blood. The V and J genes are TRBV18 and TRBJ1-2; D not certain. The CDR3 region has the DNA TGTGCCAGCTCACCAAATGGCCAGTTCGGCTACACCTTC. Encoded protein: CASSPNGQFGYTF.